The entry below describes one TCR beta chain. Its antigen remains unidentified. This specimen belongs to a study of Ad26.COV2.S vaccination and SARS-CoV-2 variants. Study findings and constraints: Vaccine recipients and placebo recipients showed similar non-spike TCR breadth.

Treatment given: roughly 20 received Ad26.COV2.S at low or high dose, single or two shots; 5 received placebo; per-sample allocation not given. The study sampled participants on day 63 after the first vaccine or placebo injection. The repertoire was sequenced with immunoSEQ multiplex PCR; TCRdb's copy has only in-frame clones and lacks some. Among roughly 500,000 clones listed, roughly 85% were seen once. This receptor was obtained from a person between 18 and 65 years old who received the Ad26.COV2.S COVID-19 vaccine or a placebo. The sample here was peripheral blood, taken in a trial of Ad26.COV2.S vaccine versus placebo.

The CDR3 is CASSSPRGRNTEAFF. The DNA for the CDR3 is TGTGCCAGCAGCTCCCCGAGAGGCAGGAACACTGAAGCTTTCTTT. The chain carries TRBV5-4 and TRBJ1-1, with no clear D. V lost 3 bases and J lost 1, with 13 bases in between. The CDR3 has 15 amino acids. Germline V gene data show CDR1 as SGHNT and CDR2 as YYREEE (reference sequence).